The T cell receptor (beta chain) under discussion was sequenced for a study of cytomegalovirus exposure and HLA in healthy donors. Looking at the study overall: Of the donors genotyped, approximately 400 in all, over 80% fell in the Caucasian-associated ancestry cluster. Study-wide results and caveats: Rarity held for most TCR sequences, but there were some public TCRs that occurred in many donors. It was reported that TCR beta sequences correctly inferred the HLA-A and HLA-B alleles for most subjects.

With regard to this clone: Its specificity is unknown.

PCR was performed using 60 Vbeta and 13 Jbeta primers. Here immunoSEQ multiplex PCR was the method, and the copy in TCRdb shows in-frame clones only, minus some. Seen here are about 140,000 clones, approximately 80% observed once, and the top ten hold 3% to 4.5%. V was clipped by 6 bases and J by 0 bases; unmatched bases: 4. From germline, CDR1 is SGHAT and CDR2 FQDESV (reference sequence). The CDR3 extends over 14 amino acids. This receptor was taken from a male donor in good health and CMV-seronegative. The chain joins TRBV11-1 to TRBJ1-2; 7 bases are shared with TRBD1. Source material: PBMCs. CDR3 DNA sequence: TGTGCCAGCAGTTTGGGACAGTCTAACTATGGCTACACCTTC. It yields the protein CASSLGQSNYGYTF.